The T cell receptor (beta chain) under discussion was sequenced for a study of Ad26.COV2.S vaccination and SARS-CoV-2 variants (dated by TCRdb to about 2021). Looking at the study overall: Donors in the vaccine arm were drawn from COV1001, a multicentre, randomized, double-blind, placebo-controlled phase I-IIa trial testing Ad26.COV2.S in healthy adults. Ad26.COV2.S was given intramuscularly at 5x10^10 or 1x10^11 viral particles, as a single shot or as two shots 56 days apart. TCRbeta repertoire sequencing served as the tool for gauging how specific and how broad the SARS-CoV-2-reactive T cell receptors were following Ad26.COV2.S vaccination. A total of approximately 30 samples were included in the TCR-sequenced set, comprising around 19 Ad26.COV2.S vaccine recipients, 5 placebo recipients and 8 SARS-CoV-2 convalescent individuals. Participants in the trial were split at random into five groups of five each, receiving low-dose or high-dose Ad26.COV2.S once or twice, or else placebo on both occasions. Blinding of investigators to trial group allocation was maintained during experiments and outcome assessment.

The immunoSEQ Assay was used to sequence TCRbeta CDR3 regions. After extraction, genomic DNA underwent amplification by bias-controlled multiplex PCR, followed by high-throughput sequencing. The study's processing was this. Collapsing and filtering of sequences were performed to quantify the absolute abundance of each unique TCRbeta CDR3 region. T cell fraction was estimated by normalizing TCRbeta template counts to usable DNA, which was measured by amplifying reference genes present in all nucleated cells. Repertoire TCRs were annotated as SARS-CoV-2-specific by exact matching of V gene, CDR3 amino acid sequence and J gene to a known reactive TCR set. MIRA supplied the reference SARS-CoV-2 TCR set, which was filtered for enrichment in COVID-19-positive ImmuneCODE repertoires so that public or cross-reactive TCRs were removed. Drawing on the MIRA antigens, annotated TCRs were analysed further at the level of specific ORF or position within ORF. Breadth was defined as annotated unique rearrangements over total unique productive rearrangements; depth was the summed frequency of those rearrangements. Two-sided Wilcoxon rank-sum tests were applied when comparing TCR breadth between groups. In its TCRdb copy, this immuneACCESS table keeps in-frame sequences only and misses some clones. Where compared with another copy, unresolved V genes explain less than half of these, and the others have no known cause. That table is the source of V, J and clone size, and D and trimming were worked out from the DNA. The sample records hundreds of thousands of clones, around 87% of which are singletons. 2.5% to 3.5% of the sample is taken by the ten largest.

What the research found in general, with its limitations: Vaccine and placebo recipients had comparable non-spike TCR breadth, which fits with the vaccine containing only spike. Substantial breadth of spike-specific CD8+ and CD4+ T cell responses was reported after vaccination. It was noted by the authors that total T cell responses may have been underestimated by the TCR breadth and depth analyses. Higher spike-specific TCR breadth was observed in Ad26.COV2.S recipients than in placebo recipients (P = 0.0014). Comparing responses between vaccine doses or regimens was not something the study was powered to do.

The treatment or condition label, as the study defines it: some 20 received Ad26.COV2.S at low or high dose, single or two shots; roughly five received placebo; per-sample allocation not given. For vaccine and placebo recipients, the sequenced repertoires came from samples collected on day 63 after the first injection. Between 29 July and 7 August 2020, Cohort 1b enrolled fewer than 30 adults aged 18-55 years at one site in Boston, USA. As a vaccine, Ad26.COV2.S was a replication-incompetent adenovirus type 26 vector that expressed a prefusion-stabilized SARS-CoV-2 spike protein derived from the original Wuhan strain. With respect to this clone: There is no known antigen for this receptor. Per-nucleotide qualities are absent, and no much larger clonotype sits a single base away.

Unmatched junction bases come to 12, with V trimmed by 2 bases and J by 3 bases. The CDR3 runs 18 residues from the cysteine to the phenylalanine. Of the read, only the CDR3 DNA is kept; its 54 bases are in frame from base 1. As encoded in the germline V gene, CDR1 is MNHNS while CDR2 is SASEGT. The TCR originated in a person aged 18-65 years who received the Ad26.COV2.S COVID-19 vaccine or a placebo. Sequenced here: peripheral blood, sampled in a trial of Ad26.COV2.S vaccine versus placebo. The chain is assembled from TRBV6-1 and TRBJ1-5, with 8 bases matching TRBD1. The nucleotides are TGTGCCAGCAGTGAATTCAGAGGAGACAGGGGCTTCAATCAGCCCCAGCATTTT. The translation is CASSEFRGDRGFNQPQHF.